The rows below give T cell receptor beta chains drawn from one sample of a study of identical twins. TCRdb fed the 5' RACE reads into MiXCR, producing one record per CDR3 protein. Of about 700,000 distinct CDR3 sequences detected, about 9.4% appear once; the ten largest clones hold around 0.98%. In addition, the sample was reused for a study of yellow fever vaccine responses in identical twins.

Specimen: PBMCs. The receptors were sampled from a woman between 18 and 29 years old in good health. Both conserved end residues are part of each CDR3. D genes are given only for firm matches. The listing skips clone size in some rows; elsewhere it reads once, few, many or a size class.

V gene	D gene	J gene	clone size	CDR3 protein
TRBV29-1	.	TRBJ2-7	few	CSVKKDSYEQYF
TRBV11-1	.	TRBJ2-7	many	CASSQTVLSESSHYEQYF
TRBV7-2	TRBD2	TRBJ2-7	many	CASSLEGTSGSYEQYF
TRBV20-1	.	TRBJ1-1	.	CSARDWGNTEAFF
TRBV9	.	TRBJ1-6	many	CASSSSGNSPLHF
TRBV6-5	.	TRBJ2-1	.	CASSFRPLLDNEQFF
TRBV7-2	TRBD2	TRBJ2-3	few	CASSLSRAGGQDTQYF
TRBV19	.	TRBJ1-1	.	CASSIPGFGTEAFF
TRBV2	.	TRBJ1-1	few	CASSERAGEAFF
TRBV25-1	.	TRBJ1-6	.	CATAYGRGGPNSPLHF
TRBV6-1	TRBD2	TRBJ2-1	.	CASMEGLAGENEQFF
TRBV12-3/TRBV12-4	TRBD1	TRBJ2-7	few	CASSGRDRGSYEQYF
TRBV7-9	.	TRBJ2-7	few	CASSFYRASDEQYF
TRBV10-3	.	TRBJ1-3	few	CAISERDGHSGNTIYF
TRBV5-5	.	TRBJ1-4	few	CASSLDTWGEKLFF
TRBV11-1	.	TRBJ2-5	many	CASSLSGFVRTQEETQYF
TRBV27	TRBD1	TRBJ1-5	.	CASTPAGGKGGNQPQHF
TRBV14	TRBD2	TRBJ2-3	.	CASSRSGTTLDTQYF
TRBV20-1	TRBD1	TRBJ2-5	.	CSATALGQLRWQETQYF
TRBV28	TRBD1	TRBJ2-7	few	CASSKGQVGSYEQYF
TRBV20-1	.	TRBJ1-6	few	CSAFTGRGYNSPLHF
TRBV20-1	.	TRBJ1-2	.	CSAEGQFELGGYTF
TRBV20-1	TRBD2	TRBJ2-1	many	CSATLLAGLYNEQFF